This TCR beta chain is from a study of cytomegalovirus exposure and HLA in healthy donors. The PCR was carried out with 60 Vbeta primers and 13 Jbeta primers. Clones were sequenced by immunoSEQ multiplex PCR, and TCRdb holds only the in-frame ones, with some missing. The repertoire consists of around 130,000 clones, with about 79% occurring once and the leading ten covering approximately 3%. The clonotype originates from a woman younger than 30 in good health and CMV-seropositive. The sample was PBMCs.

The CDR3 DNA sequence: TGTGCCAGCAGCTTGGTTGGGACAGGGAACACTGAAGCTTTCTTT. It encodes CASSLVGTGNTEAFF. This sequence joins TRBV5-5 and TRBJ1-1; 8 nucleotides agree with TRBD1. Germline CDR1 reads SGHKS; CDR2 reads YYEKEE (reference sequence). The CDR3 has 15 amino acids. V gave up 0 bases and J gave up 1 base; unmatched junction bases: 2.